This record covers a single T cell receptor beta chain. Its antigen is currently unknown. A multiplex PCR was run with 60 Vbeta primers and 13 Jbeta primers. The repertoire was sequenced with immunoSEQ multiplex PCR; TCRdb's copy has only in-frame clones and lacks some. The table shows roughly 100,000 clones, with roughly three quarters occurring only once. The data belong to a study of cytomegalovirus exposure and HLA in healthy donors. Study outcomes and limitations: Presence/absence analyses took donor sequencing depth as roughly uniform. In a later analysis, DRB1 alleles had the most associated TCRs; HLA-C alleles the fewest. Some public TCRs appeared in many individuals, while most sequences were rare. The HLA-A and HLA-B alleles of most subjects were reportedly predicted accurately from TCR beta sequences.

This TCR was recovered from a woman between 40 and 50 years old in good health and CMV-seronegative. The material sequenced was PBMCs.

CDR3 DNA sequence: TGTGCCAGCAGCTTAAAGCGGAGCGGGAATGAGCAGTTCTTC. This encodes CASSLKRSGNEQFF. This chain links TRBV7-3 with TRBJ2-1, with D tentatively TRBD2 (6 bases). V was clipped by 1 base and J by 7 bases, with 11 bases between them. The CDR3 is 14 residues long. In germline, CDR1 is SGHTA, CDR2 FQGTGA.